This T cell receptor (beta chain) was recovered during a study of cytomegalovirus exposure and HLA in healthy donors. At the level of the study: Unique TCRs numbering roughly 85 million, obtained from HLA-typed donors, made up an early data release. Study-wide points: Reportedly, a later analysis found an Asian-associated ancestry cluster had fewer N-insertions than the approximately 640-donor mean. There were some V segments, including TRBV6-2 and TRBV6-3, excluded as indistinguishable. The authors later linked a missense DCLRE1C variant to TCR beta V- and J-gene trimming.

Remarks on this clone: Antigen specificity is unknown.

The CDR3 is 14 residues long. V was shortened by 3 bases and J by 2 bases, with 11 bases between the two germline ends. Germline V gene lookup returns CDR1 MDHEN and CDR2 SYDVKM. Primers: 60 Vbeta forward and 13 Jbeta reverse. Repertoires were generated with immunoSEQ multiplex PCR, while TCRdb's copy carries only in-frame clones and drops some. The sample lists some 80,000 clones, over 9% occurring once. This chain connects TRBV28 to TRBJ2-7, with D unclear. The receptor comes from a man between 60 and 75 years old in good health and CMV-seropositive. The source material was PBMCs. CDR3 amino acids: CASSFRDTPYEQYV. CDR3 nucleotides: TGTGCCAGCAGTTTTCGAGACACCCCCTACGAGCAGTACGTC.